The rows below give T cell receptor beta chains drawn from one sample of a study of blood T cell repertoires in COVID-19. Sequencing used immunoSEQ multiplex PCR; TCRdb keeps in-frame clones, though not all of them. This sample has 160,000 or so clones, with under 85% found just once. Material for sequencing was peripheral blood. All receptors derive from a man between 65 and 85 years old who had recovered from COVID-19. Each CDR3 is given with its conserved first and last residue. Part of the rows lack a size; the others show once, few, many or a class for expanded clones.

V: TRBV27; size: NA; J: TRBJ2-2; length: 18; CDR3: CASSFLDGTGWNTGELFF
V: TRBV2; size: NA; J: TRBJ2-1; length: 15; CDR3: CASSERAAGGGEQFF
V: TRBV19; size: once; J: TRBJ2-1; length: 12; CDR3: CASSIARNEQFF
V: TRBV6-2/TRBV6-3; size: NA; J: TRBJ2-1; length: 16; CDR3: CASSYADSSSYNEQFF
V: TRBV19; size: NA; J: TRBJ2-4; length: 16; CDR3: CASSTSLTSGSGGEYF
V: TRBV6-6; size: NA; J: TRBJ2-1; length: 17; CDR3: CASSPSSGILSGDEQFF
V: TRBV12-5; size: NA; J: TRBJ2-3; length: 16; CDR3: CASGLVVTKHTDTQYF
V: TRBV6-5; size: few; J: TRBJ2-7; length: 13; CDR3: CASSQGQLYEQYF
V: TRBV7-8; size: NA; J: TRBJ2-5; length: 13; CDR3: CASSLETMATQYF
V: TRBV2; size: NA; J: TRBJ2-7; length: 16; CDR3: CASRRQVGESSYEQYF
V: TRBV3-1/TRBV3-2; size: NA; J: TRBJ2-1; length: 14; CDR3: CASSQENWSNEQFF
V: TRBV7-7; size: NA; J: TRBJ2-7; length: 15; CDR3: CASSPSPESSYEQYF
V: TRBV6-5; size: NA; J: TRBJ2-5; length: 13; CDR3: CASSNDRGETQYF
V: TRBV28; size: NA; J: TRBJ1-6; length: 15; CDR3: CASSRGEGADSPLHF
V: TRBV3-1/TRBV3-2; size: few; J: TRBJ2-3; length: 17; CDR3: CASSSGTSVSSTDTQYF
V: TRBV3-1/TRBV3-2; size: NA; J: TRBJ2-7; length: 15; CDR3: CASSHGLAGSYEQYF
V: TRBV10-3; size: NA; J: TRBJ1-4; length: 15; CDR3: CAISGSQGLGEKLFF
V: TRBV3-1/TRBV3-2; size: NA; J: TRBJ1-1; length: 15; CDR3: CASSQVRVRGTEAFF
V: TRBV18; size: NA; J: TRBJ2-3; length: 16; CDR3: CASSPPGQGGTDTQYF
V: TRBV28; size: NA; J: TRBJ1-4; length: 14; CDR3: CASSLPMGAEKLFF
V: TRBV7-9; size: NA; J: TRBJ1-2; length: 15; CDR3: CASSYTGGENYGYTF
V: TRBV19; size: NA; J: TRBJ1-5; length: 15; CDR3: CATRRGTGGNQPQHF
V: TRBV27; size: NA; J: TRBJ2-6; length: 17; CDR3: CASRQTRNPSGANVLTF
V: TRBV5-1; size: NA; J: TRBJ2-6; length: 18; CDR3: CASSPGGQSLSGANVLTF
V: TRBV27; size: few; J: TRBJ1-6; length: 14; CDR3: CASSLQGNRSPLHF
V: TRBV29-1; size: NA; J: TRBJ1-1; length: 11; CDR3: CSVQENTEAFF
V: TRBV7-2; size: few; J: TRBJ2-7; length: 15; CDR3: CASSPPGTEGYEQYF
V: TRBV7-8; size: few; J: TRBJ1-2; length: 13; CDR3: CASSLGRDYGYTF
V: TRBV9; size: NA; J: TRBJ2-1; length: 15; CDR3: CASSALAGVGNEQFF
V: TRBV6-4; size: few; J: TRBJ2-1; length: 13; CDR3: CASSEGSGNEQFF
V: TRBV18; size: NA; J: TRBJ1-1; length: 16; CDR3: CASSPMGGAANTEAFF
V: TRBV27; size: NA; J: TRBJ2-2; length: 15; CDR3: CASSLAGGYPGELFF
V: TRBV3-1/TRBV3-2; size: NA; J: TRBJ2-1; length: 16; CDR3: CASSQDLLAGYNEQFF
V: TRBV7-2; size: NA; J: TRBJ2-7; length: 15; CDR3: CASSSSSGGPYEQYF
V: TRBV7-8; size: NA; J: TRBJ2-1; length: 14; CDR3: CASRTTSGYNEQFF
V: TRBV18; size: NA; J: TRBJ2-3; length: 14; CDR3: CASSPPTSADTQYF
V: TRBV6-6; size: NA; J: TRBJ2-7; length: 14; CDR3: CASSNRQGRFEQYF
V: TRBV10-3; size: once; J: TRBJ1-1; length: 12; CDR3: CAIARENTEAFF
V: TRBV15; size: NA; J: TRBJ2-1; length: 17; CDR3: CATSRALAGAPHNEQFF
V: TRBV19; size: NA; J: TRBJ1-5; length: 15; CDR3: CASRDRVLSNQPQHF
V: TRBV3-1/TRBV3-2; size: NA; J: TRBJ2-1; length: 14; CDR3: CASSQGLATNEQFF
V: TRBV5-1; size: NA; J: TRBJ1-2; length: 11; CDR3: CASGTGNGYTF
V: TRBV7-2; size: NA; J: TRBJ1-1; length: 13; CDR3: CASSLGENTEAFF
V: TRBV3-1/TRBV3-2; size: NA; J: TRBJ2-3; length: 13; CDR3: CASSLQSTDTQYF
V: TRBV3-1/TRBV3-2; size: NA; J: TRBJ2-5; length: 16; CDR3: CASSYRTSGEKETQYF
V: TRBV7-2; size: NA; J: TRBJ2-7; length: 16; CDR3: CASSSSAGGLLDEQYF
V: TRBV6-1; size: NA; J: TRBJ2-1; length: 14; CDR3: CASSAQTTNNEQFF
V: TRBV19; size: NA; J: TRBJ2-1; length: 15; CDR3: CASSRIAVVGNEQFF
V: TRBV6-5; size: NA; J: TRBJ1-2; length: 15; CDR3: CASSYSGRGDIGYTF
V: TRBV11-2; size: NA; J: TRBJ2-7; length: 18; CDR3: CASSQGRTSGPDLYEQYF
V: TRBV12-3/TRBV12-4; size: few; J: TRBJ1-5; length: 13; CDR3: CASSGGGNQPQHF
V: TRBV29-1; size: NA; J: TRBJ2-1; length: 12; CDR3: CSGTGTNGEQFF
V: TRBV7-9; size: NA; J: TRBJ2-3; length: 18; CDR3: CASSFLLAGGPEGDTQYF
V: TRBV19; size: NA; J: TRBJ2-7; length: 16; CDR3: CASSIEWGRSVYEQYF